This TCR beta chain was captured in a study of T cells in Graves' hyperthyroidism and ophthalmopathy. The V and J ends lost 5 bases and 7 bases respectively, with 12 bases between them. The CDR3 extends over 14 amino acids. Germline values: CDR1 MNHNY, CDR2 SVGAGI (reference sequence). A patient was excluded if there was uncontrolled infection, other autoimmune disease, pregnancy or lactation. Authors of the study amplified TCR beta CDR3 regions from RNA transcripts. HTBI primers drove first-round RT-PCR of the TCR CDR3. MiXCR was run by TCRdb on the multiplex PCR reads, yielding one entry per CDR3 protein. The repertoire holds 500,000 to 800,000 distinct CDR3 sequences, 45% seen once, with less than 9% in the top ten. Study findings and constraints: Most thyroid clonotypes with frequency above 0.001 were detected in blood. The model forecast ophthalmopathy, anticipating it by a median roughly 6 months before onset.

This clonotype was seen many times. Its antigen is unknown. The V gene is TRBV6-6, the J gene TRBJ1-6; no clear D. The TCR sequence derives from an adult man with Graves' disease, either hyperthyroidism or ophthalmopathy (not recorded which). Sequenced sample: peripheral blood or thyroid tissue (not recorded which). In nucleotides, the CDR3 is TGTGCCAGCAGTGAATACAGACACAATTCACCCCTCCACTTT. Encoded protein: CASSEYRHNSPLHF.